This T cell receptor beta chain was identified in a study of early T cells in non-severe SARS-CoV-2 infection. Tagging with unique molecular identifiers was applied to individual cDNA molecules. TCRdb reanalysed the 5' RACE reads using MiXCR and keeps one entry per CDR3 protein. In the table there are about 77,000 distinct CDR3 sequences, 16% of which are singletons. The CDR3 is 16 residues long. Germline CDR1 and CDR2: SNHLY and FYNNEI. Unmatched junction bases numbered 4, after V lost 6 bases and J lost 0 bases. The sequence came from an adult who was a healthcare worker with PCR-confirmed SARS-CoV-2 infection or an uninfected control (not recorded which). The sample taken for sequencing was whole blood. This chain connects TRBV2 to TRBJ2-1, with 11 bases matching TRBD1. The CDR3 bases are TGTGCCAGCAGCTTGGGGACAGGGGGCTCCTACAATGAGCAGTTCTTC. This codes for CASSLGTGGSYNEQFF.